This TCR beta chain derives from a study of Ad26.COV2.S vaccination and SARS-CoV-2 variants (dated by TCRdb to the early 2020s). For the wider study: Vaccine-arm donors came from COV1001, a multicentre, randomized, double-blind, placebo-controlled phase I-IIa trial of Ad26.COV2.S in healthy adults. Ad26.COV2.S was administered intramuscularly at 5 x 10^10 or 1 x 10^11 viral particles, either as a single shot or as two shots given 56 days apart. Trial participants were randomized into five groups of five, in which low-dose or high-dose Ad26.COV2.S was given once or twice, or placebo was given on both occasions. TCRbeta repertoire sequencing was used to assess the specificity and breadth of SARS-CoV-2-reactive T cell receptors after Ad26.COV2.S vaccination. A total of about 30 samples were included in the TCR-sequenced set, comprising 19 Ad26.COV2.S vaccine recipients, 5 placebo recipients and 8 SARS-CoV-2 convalescent individuals. Investigators remained blinded to trial group allocation during experiments and outcome assessment. What the authors observed across the whole study: Ad26.COV2.S recipients had higher spike-specific TCR breadth than placebo recipients (P = 0.0014). Comparing responses between vaccine doses or regimens was not something the study was powered to do. Substantial breadth of spike-specific CD8+ and CD4+ T cell responses was reported after vaccination. The authors noted that the TCR breadth and depth analyses may have underestimated total T cell responses. Vaccine and placebo recipients had similar non-spike TCR breadth, a finding consistent with the vaccine containing only spike.

The cysteine opens and the phenylalanine closes a CDR3 of 14 amino acids. Only the CDR3 part of the read is kept: 42 bases, read in frame from the first base. At the junction V is shortened by 0 bases and J by 9 bases, with 12 bases in between. Via the germline V gene (reference sequence), CDR1 is LNHDA and CDR2 SQIVND. Interpreted using the paper, the treatment or condition label stands for: over 15 received Ad26.COV2.S at low or high dose, single or two shots; about 5 received placebo; per-sample allocation not given. For vaccine and placebo recipients, the sequenced repertoires came from samples collected on day 63 after the first injection. Cohort 1b enrolled about 25 adults aged 18-55 years at a single site in Boston, USA, between 29 July and 7 August 2020. As a vaccine, Ad26.COV2.S was a replication-incompetent adenovirus type 26 vector that expressed a prefusion-stabilized SARS-CoV-2 spike protein derived from the original Wuhan strain.

TCRbeta CDR3 regions were sequenced with the immunoSEQ Assay. After extraction, genomic DNA underwent amplification by bias-controlled multiplex PCR, followed by high-throughput sequencing. The study's own analysis went as follows. To quantify the absolute abundance of every unique TCRbeta CDR3 region, sequences were collapsed and filtered. T cell fraction was estimated by normalization of TCRbeta template counts to usable DNA, with usable DNA being measured through amplification of reference genes present in all nucleated cells. Repertoire TCRs were annotated as SARS-CoV-2-specific by exact matching of V gene, CDR3 amino acid sequence and J gene to a known reactive TCR set. The reference SARS-CoV-2 TCR set was derived from MIRA and filtered for enrichment in COVID-19-positive ImmuneCODE repertoires, a step that removed public or cross-reactive TCRs. Based on the MIRA antigens, annotated TCRs were further analysed at the level of specific ORF or position within ORF. Depth was the summed frequency of annotated unique rearrangements, while breadth was defined as annotated unique rearrangements over total unique productive rearrangements. TCR breadth was compared between groups using two-sided Wilcoxon rank-sum tests. This immuneACCESS table, as held by TCRdb, lists in-frame sequences with V and J called but not all clones. Of the missing ones, under half trace to an unresolved V gene in checked studies; the others have no known cause. V, J and clone size reflect that table, while D and trimming were determined from the DNA. The sample contains hundreds of thousands of clones, approximately 88% of them found a single time. The ten largest clones add up to roughly 1.5% of the sample.

In the case of this clone: What antigen it recognizes has not been identified. Base quality data are lacking; no much larger clone is found one base away.

This TCR was sampled from a person between 18 and 65 years old who received the Ad26.COV2.S COVID-19 vaccine or a placebo. The rearrangement combines TRBV19 with TRBJ2-1; TRBD1 might be the D gene, on 5 matching bases. The material was peripheral blood, obtained in a trial of Ad26.COV2.S vaccine versus placebo. The nucleotide sequence reads TGTGCCAGTAGTATAGATCTAGGGGTACCTGAGCAGTTCTTC. Translated, this gives CASSIDLGVPEQFF.